This T cell receptor (beta chain) is drawn from a study of type 1 regulatory T cells. In the study overall: T-allo10 is an in vitro-generated, Tr1-enriched CD4 T cell product specific for alloantigen.

As to this clonotype: What it recognizes is unknown.

Per the germline V gene, CDR1 is SNHLY and CDR2 is FYNNEI. V gave up 6 bases and J gave up 10 bases; unmatched junction bases: 9. The CDR3 is made up of 14 amino acids. Graft donor-derived T-allo10 cells were described as host-alloantigen-specific, anergic, and alloantigen-specifically suppressive. TCRdb reprocessed the reads with MiXCR, giving one entry per CDR3 protein. The sample has about 68,000 distinct CDR3 sequences; roughly 60% are singletons. The sequenced sample consisted of cultured T cells, either the whole culture or a sorted T cell fraction (not recorded which). Subset given: Tr1-enriched cell product generated in vitro against host alloantigens. The receptor comes from a human donor in good health. The rearrangement joins TRBV2 to TRBJ2-2, with 9 bases identical to TRBD1. The CDR3: CASSGTGIGEELFF. DNA of the CDR3: TGTGCCAGCAGCGGGACAGGGATCGGCGAGGAGCTGTTTTTT.